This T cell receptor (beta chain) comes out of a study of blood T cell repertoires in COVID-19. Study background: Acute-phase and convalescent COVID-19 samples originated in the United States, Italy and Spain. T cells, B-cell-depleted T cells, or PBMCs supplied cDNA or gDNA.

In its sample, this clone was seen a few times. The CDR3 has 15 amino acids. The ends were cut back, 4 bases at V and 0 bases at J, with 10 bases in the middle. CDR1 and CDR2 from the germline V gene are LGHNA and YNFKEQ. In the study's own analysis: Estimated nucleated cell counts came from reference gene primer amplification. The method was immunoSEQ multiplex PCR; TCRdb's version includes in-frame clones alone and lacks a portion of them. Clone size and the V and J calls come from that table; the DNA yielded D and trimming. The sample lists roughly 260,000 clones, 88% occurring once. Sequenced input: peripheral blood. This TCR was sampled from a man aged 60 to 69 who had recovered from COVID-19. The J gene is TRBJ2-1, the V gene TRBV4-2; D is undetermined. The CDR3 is CASSPVSNSYNEQFF. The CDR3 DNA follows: TGTGCCAGCAGCCCTGTGAGTAACTCCTACAATGAGCAGTTCTTC.